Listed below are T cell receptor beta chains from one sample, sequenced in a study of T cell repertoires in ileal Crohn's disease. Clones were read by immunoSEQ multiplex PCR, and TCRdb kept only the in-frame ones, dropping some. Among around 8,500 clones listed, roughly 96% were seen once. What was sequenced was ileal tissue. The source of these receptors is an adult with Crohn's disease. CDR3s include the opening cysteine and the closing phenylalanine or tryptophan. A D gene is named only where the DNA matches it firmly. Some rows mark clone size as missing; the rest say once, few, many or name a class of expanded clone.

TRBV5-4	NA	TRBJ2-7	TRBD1	TGTGCCAGCAGCCGAGGACAGGGGGATAATTATTTC	CASSRGQGDNYF
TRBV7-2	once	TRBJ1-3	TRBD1	TGTGCCAGCAGCTTGGACAGGGGGAGGTTTGGAAACACCATATATTTT	CASSLDRGRFGNTIYF
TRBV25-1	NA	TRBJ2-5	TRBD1	TGTGCCAGCAGTAGACTTGGGACAGGGAATTCAGAGACCCAGTACTTC	CASSRLGTGNSETQYF
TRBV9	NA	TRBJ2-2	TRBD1	TGTGCCAGCAGCGAGAGGACAGGGGCCGGGGAGCTGTTTTTT	CASSERTGAGELFF
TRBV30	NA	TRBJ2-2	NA	TGTGCCTGGAGTGTACCAGGGGTTAGGGCCGGGGAGCTGTTTTTT	CAWSVPGVRAGELFF
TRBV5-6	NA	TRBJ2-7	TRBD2	TGTGCCAGCAGCCAACTAGCGGGGAGCTCCTACGAGCAGTACTTC	CASSQLAGSSYEQYF
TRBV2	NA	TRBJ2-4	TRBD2	TGTGCCAGTCCGAGCGGGGATGGAAACATTCAGTACTTC	CASPSGDGNIQYF
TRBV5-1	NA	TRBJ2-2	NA	TGCGCCAGCAGCGGACAAAACACCGGGGAGCTGTTTTTT	CASSGQNTGELFF
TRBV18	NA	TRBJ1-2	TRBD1	TGTGCCAGCTCACCCGACAGGGGTGACTATGGCTACACCTTC	CASSPDRGDYGYTF
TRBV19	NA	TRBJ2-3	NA	TGTGCCAGTAGTATTGGAACAGGCGGCACAGATACGCAGTATTTT	CASSIGTGGTDTQYF
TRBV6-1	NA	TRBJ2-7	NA	TGTGCCAGCAGTGAAACAGGGGGGGCGTACGAGCAGTACTTC	CASSETGGAYEQYF
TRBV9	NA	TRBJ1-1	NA	TGTGCCAGCAGCGTAGACCCCCCCGGGACAATGAACACTGAAGCTTTCTTT	CASSVDPPGTMNTEAFF
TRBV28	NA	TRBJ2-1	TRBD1	TGTGCCAGCAGTTTCGTGGACAGGGGGCCGAATGAGCAGTTCTTC	CASSFVDRGPNEQFF
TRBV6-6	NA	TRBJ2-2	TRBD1	TGTGCCAGCAGCCCGGGACAGGGGTACACCGGGGAGCTGTTTTTT	CASSPGQGYTGELFF
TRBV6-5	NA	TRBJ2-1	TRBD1	TGTGCCAGCAGTTTTTCCAGGACAGGGTACAATGAGCAGTTCTTC	CASSFSRTGYNEQFF
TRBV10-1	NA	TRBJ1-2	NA	TGCGCCAGCAGTGAAGGACTTAACTATGGCTACACCTTC	CASSEGLNYGYTF